The rows below give T cell receptor beta chains drawn from one sample of a study of Graves' ophthalmopathy and Graves' hyperthyroidism. TCRdb re-called the multiplex PCR reads through MiXCR, storing one row per CDR3 protein. The sample gives roughly 410,000 distinct CDR3 sequences, 15% to 17% of which show up once; approximately 7% is in the top ten. Sample: peripheral blood. The receptor source for this set is a woman aged 18-35 years with stable Graves' hyperthyroidism. The CDR3 runs from the conserved cysteine through the conserved F or W. D genes are given only for firm matches. Clone size is stated in some rows and not others, as once, few, many or a class when expanded.

v_gene	j_gene	d_gene	abundance	len	CDR3aa	CDR3nt
TRBV12-5	TRBJ2-5	NA	NA	18	CASGLVLRGAGYQETQYF	TGTGCTAGTGGTTTGGTACTCAGGGGCGCTGGGTACCAAGAGACCCAGTACTTC
TRBV3-1	TRBJ2-5	NA	few	14	CASSQDQGVQTQYF	TGTGCCAGCAGCCAAGATCAAGGGGTCCAGACCCAGTACTTC
TRBV14	TRBJ1-1	NA	many	14	CASSQQQRGTEAFF	TGTGCCAGCAGCCAGCAACAGAGGGGCACTGAAGCTTTCTTT
TRBV12-3/TRBV12-4	TRBJ1-6	NA	many	15	CASSLATGINSPLHF	TGTGCCAGCAGTTTAGCCACAGGGATTAATTCACCCCTCCACTTT
TRBV7-2	TRBJ1-2	NA	many	14	CASSLGGGGYGYTF	TGTGCCAGCAGCTTGGGGGGCGGTGGTTATGGCTACACCTTC
TRBV6-1	TRBJ2-2	TRBD2	many	16	CASKSVSGVNTGELFF	TGTGCCAGTAAATCCGTTAGCGGGGTGAACACCGGGGAGCTGTTTTTT
TRBV5-5	TRBJ2-5	NA	many	14	CASSFVQGQETQYF	TGTGCCAGCAGCTTTGTCCAGGGTCAAGAGACCCAGTACTTC
TRBV10-3	TRBJ2-7	NA	few	16	CVFSDYSVTGPYEQYF	TGTGTCTTCAGTGACTATTCCGTGACAGGCCCCTACGAGCAGTACTTC
TRBV7-8	TRBJ1-2	NA	many	14	CASSLEPGVYGYTF	TGTGCCAGCAGCTTAGAACCAGGGGTCTATGGCTACACCTTC
TRBV12-3/TRBV12-4	TRBJ2-7	NA	many	16	CASSSPGAGSSYEQYF	TGTGCCAGCAGTTCCCCCGGGGCAGGTAGCTCCTACGAGCAGTACTTC
TRBV19	TRBJ2-2	NA	few	15	CASSWVTGPTGELFF	TGTGCCAGTAGTTGGGTTACAGGGCCCACCGGGGAGCTGTTTTTT
TRBV11-1	TRBJ2-7	TRBD1	many	17	CASSRTAPGQGSAEQYF	TGTGCCAGCAGCCGAACGGCTCCGGGACAGGGGTCCGCCGAGCAGTACTTC
TRBV29-1	TRBJ2-5	TRBD2	NA	15	CSVGFAGGVQETQYF	TGCAGCGTTGGCTTTGCGGGGGGAGTACAAGAGACCCAGTACTTC
TRBV24-1	TRBJ1-1	NA	many	14	CATSSGYRDTEAFF	TGTGCCACCAGTAGCGGGTATCGGGACACTGAAGCTTTCTTT
TRBV29-1	TRBJ2-7	NA	NA	11	CSVDLGYEQYF	TGCAGCGTTGACCTCGGCTACGAGCAGTACTTC
TRBV20-1	TRBJ2-5	TRBD2	many	18	CSAREATSGAPYQETQYF	TGCAGTGCTAGAGAGGCTACTAGCGGGGCCCCGTACCAAGAGACCCAGTACTTC
TRBV19	TRBJ2-5	NA	many	18	CASSIDAPGVGHQETQYF	TGTGCCAGTAGTATAGACGCCCCGGGGGTGGGACACCAAGAGACCCAGTACTTC
TRBV15	TRBJ2-6	NA	many	16	CATSRGTSSGANVLTF	TGTGCCACCAGCAGGGGCACCTCATCTGGGGCCAACGTCCTGACTTTC
TRBV15	TRBJ2-7	NA	many	17	CATSTGLTGFRPGEQYF	TGTGCCACCAGCACCGGTCTCACAGGGTTCAGGCCAGGGGAGCAGTACTTC
TRBV6-2/TRBV6-3	TRBJ1-6	NA	many	15	CASRPGHLSNSPLHF	TGTGCCAGCAGGCCGGGACACCTGTCTAATTCACCCCTCCACTTT
TRBV7-9	TRBJ1-2	NA	many	15	CASSPVDSRNYGYTF	TGTGCCAGCAGCCCCGTGGACTCACGGAACTATGGCTACACCTTC
TRBV11-2	TRBJ2-7	TRBD1	many	14	CASSQMTGNYEQYF	TGTGCCAGCAGCCAGATGACAGGGAACTACGAGCAGTACTTC
TRBV6-5	TRBJ2-7	TRBD1	many	15	CASSYGTGETYEQYF	TGTGCCAGCAGTTACGGGACAGGGGAAACCTACGAGCAGTACTTC
TRBV6-5	TRBJ1-1	NA	many	13	CASSYALNTEAFF	TGTGCCAGCAGTTACGCTCTTAACACTGAAGCTTTCTTT
TRBV15	TRBJ1-1	NA	NA	15	CATSRARPMNTEAFF	TGTGCCACCAGCAGAGCCCGGCCCATGAACACTGAAGCTTTCTTT
TRBV7-8	TRBJ2-3	NA	NA	17	CASSLAVWGRTGDTQYF	TGTGCCAGCAGCTTAGCTGTGTGGGGGCGGACGGGAGATACGCAGTATTTT
TRBV29-1	TRBJ2-7	NA	many	11	CSVPGPYEQYF	TGCAGCGTCCCCGGCCCCTACGAGCAGTACTTC
TRBV11-2	TRBJ2-7	NA	many	16	CASSSPTEPPPYEQYF	TGTGCCAGCAGCTCCCCGACCGAACCCCCCCCCTACGAGCAGTACTTC